Many counts were recorded for the clone carrying this T cell receptor (beta chain). Amplification yielded TCR beta CDR3 regions, with RNA transcripts as the source. First-round RT-PCR targeting the TCR CDR3 was performed with the HTBI primer set. TCRdb re-derived calls from the multiplex PCR reads in MiXCR, one entry per CDR3 protein. The sample shows roughly 510,000 distinct CDR3 sequences, approximately 48% of them seen only once. The data were obtained in a study of T cells in Graves' hyperthyroidism and ophthalmopathy. The CDR3 has 15 residues. Trimming took 1 base from V and 2 from J, leaving 12 bases between them. Germline values: CDR1 SGHTA, CDR2 FQGNSA.

The TCR originated in an adult woman with Graves' disease, either hyperthyroidism or ophthalmopathy (not recorded which). The sequenced material came from peripheral blood or thyroid tissue (not recorded which). The chain is built from TRBV7-2 and TRBJ2-7; D is ambiguous. The CDR3 bases are TGTGCCAGCAGCTTAGTGGTGGGGTTGACCTACGAGCAGTACTTC. It is translated as CASSLVVGLTYEQYF.